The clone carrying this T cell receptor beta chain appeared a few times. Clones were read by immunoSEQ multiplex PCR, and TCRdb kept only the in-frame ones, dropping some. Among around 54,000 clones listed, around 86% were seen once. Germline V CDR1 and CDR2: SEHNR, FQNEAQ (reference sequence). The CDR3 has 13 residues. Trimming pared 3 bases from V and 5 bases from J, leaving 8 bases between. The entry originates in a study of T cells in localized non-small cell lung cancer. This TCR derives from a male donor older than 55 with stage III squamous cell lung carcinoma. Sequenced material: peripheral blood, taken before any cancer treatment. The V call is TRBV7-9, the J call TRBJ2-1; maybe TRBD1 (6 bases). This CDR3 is CASSFPGDNEQFF. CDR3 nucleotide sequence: TGTGCCAGCAGCTTCCCAGGGGACAATGAGCAGTTCTTC.